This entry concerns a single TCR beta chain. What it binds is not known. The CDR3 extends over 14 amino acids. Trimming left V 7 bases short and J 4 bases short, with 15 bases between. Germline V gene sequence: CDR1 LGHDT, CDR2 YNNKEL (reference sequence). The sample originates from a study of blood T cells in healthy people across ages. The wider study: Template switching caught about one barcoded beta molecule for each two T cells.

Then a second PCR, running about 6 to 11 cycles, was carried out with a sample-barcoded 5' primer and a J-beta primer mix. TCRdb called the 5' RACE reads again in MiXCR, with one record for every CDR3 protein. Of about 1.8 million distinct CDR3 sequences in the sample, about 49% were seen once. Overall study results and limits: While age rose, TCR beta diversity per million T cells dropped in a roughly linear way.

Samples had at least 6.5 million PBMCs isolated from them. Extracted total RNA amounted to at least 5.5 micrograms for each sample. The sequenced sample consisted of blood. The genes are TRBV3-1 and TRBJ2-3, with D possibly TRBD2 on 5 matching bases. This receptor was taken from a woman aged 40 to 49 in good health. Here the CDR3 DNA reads TGTGCCAGCAAGGGAGCTAGCTTCCCAGATACGCAGTATTTT. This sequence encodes CASKGASFPDTQYF.